Sequencing of this TCR beta chain was carried out in a study of shared clonotypes between healthy human individuals. Regarding the study as a whole: The study sampled only blood, and tissue repertoires likely differ.

This clone was picked up one time. Its antigen is unidentified. A much larger clone sits a single nucleotide away, making a read error possible. The CDR3 is 16 residues long. Per the germline V gene, CDR1 is SGHTA and CDR2 is FQGNSA. Deep-level assay runs were performed. Clones were read by immunoSEQ multiplex PCR, and TCRdb kept only the in-frame ones, dropping some. The sample lists 450,000 to 500,000 clones; approximately 82% were seen once. The TCR was taken from a woman between 35 and 50 years old in good health. Some clones in this sample may be carry-over from other donors' samples. Sequenced sample: PBMCs. The chain links TRBV7-2 to TRBJ2-5; maybe TRBD2 (6 bases). In DNA form, the CDR3 reads TGTGCCAGCAGCTCCGTCTGGGGGAGGACTACCTACGAGCAGCACTTC. This translates into CASSSVWGRTTYEQHF.